These 9 T cell receptor beta chains were sequenced from one sample in a study of T cell changes during pregnancy in multiple sclerosis. TCRdb's table, derived via immunoSEQ multiplex PCR, lists solely in-frame clones and lacks some. The table shows roughly 79,000 clones, with about 90% occurring only once. The specimen was CD4+ T cells from peripheral blood mononuclear cells, collected before pregnancy. The receptors stem from a female donor with multiple sclerosis, enrolled in a pregnancy study.

This clone was seen more than once but under ten times. The chain combines TRBV15 with TRBJ1-5, with D unresolved. Germline CDR1 reads LNHNV; CDR2 reads YYDKDF (reference sequence). The CDR3 loop spans 14 amino acids. Between the trimmed V and J ends, which lost 8 bases and 0 bases, there was a span of 11 bases. The CDR3 spells CATEAANSNQPQHF. The CDR3 DNA reads as TGTGCCACCGAGGCAGCTAATAGCAATCAGCCCCAGCATTTT.

The chain carries TRBV19 and TRBJ2-1, with 7 bases identical to TRBD1. The trim removed 11 bases at V and 4 bases at J, leaving 11 bases unmatched. This CDR3 comprises 14 residues. Per germline, CDR1 LNHDA and CDR2 SQIVND (reference sequence). CDR3 bases: TGTGCCTCCTCGATCGGACAGGCTTACAATGAGCAGTTCTTC. The encoded protein is CASSIGQAYNEQFF.

The genes are TRBV11-1 and TRBJ2-3, with D possibly being TRBD2 (5 bases). Germline CDR1 and CDR2: SGHAT and FQDESV (reference sequence). CDR3 length: 13 residues. V shed 5 bases and J shed 6 bases, with 12 bases lying between them. This chain's CDR3 is CASSVILEDTQYF. As DNA, the CDR3 is TGTGCCAGCAGCGTTATACTAGAGGATACGCAGTATTTT.

The rearrangement joins TRBV7-8 to TRBJ2-2; D is perhaps TRBD1 (5 bases). This CDR3 is built from 15 residues. The germline V gene encodes CDR1 SGHVS and CDR2 FQNEAQ. Trimming took 3 bases from V and 0 from J, leaving 8 bases between them. As DNA, the CDR3 is TGTGCCAGCAGCTTCCGACAGCCGAACACCGGGGAGCTGTTTTTT. Protein: CASSFRQPNTGELFF. Full variable domain (missing parts from reference TRBV7-8 and TRBJ2-2): GAGVSQSPRYKVAKRGQDVALRCDPISGHVSLFWYQQALGQGPEFLTYFQNEAQLDKSGLPSDRFFAERPEGSVSTLKIQRTQQEDSAVYLCASSFRQPNTGELFFGEGSRLTVL.

The rearrangement joins TRBV7-2 to TRBJ2-3, with D unclear. This CDR3 region has 14 residues. The ends were cut back, 2 bases at V and 0 bases at J, with 6 bases in the middle. CDR1 is SGHTA, CDR2 FQGNSA, per germline. The CDR3 nucleotides are TGTGCCAGCAGCTTATTAATTAGCACAGATACGCAGTATTTT. Encoded protein: CASSLLISTDTQYF. Filled out from reference TRBV7-2 and TRBJ2-3, the complete variable domain reads GAGVSQSPSNKVTEKGKDVELRCDPISGHTALYWYRQSLGQGLEFLIYFQGNSAPDKSGLPSDRFSAERTGGSVSTLTIQRTQQEDSAVYLCASSLLISTDTQYFGPGTRLTVL.

This chain joins TRBV11-2 and TRBJ1-1; TRBD1 aligns across 9 bases. With 3 bases clipped from V and 10 bases from J, the junction kept 12 bases outside the gene matches. CDR1 is SGHAT, CDR2 FQNNGV, per germline. The CDR3 is 15 residues long. CDR3 nucleotides: TGTGCCAGCAGCTTGCGGACAGGGGTTAATTTGGGAGCTTTCTTT. It is translated as CASSLRTGVNLGAFF.

This CDR3 is CASSPTGPYEQYF. The CDR3, as DNA: TGTGCCAGCAGCCCAACAGGACCCTACGAGCAGTACTTC. This chain joins TRBV7-6 and TRBJ2-7; maybe TRBD1 (5 bases). The germline V gene has CDR1 SGHVS and CDR2 FNYEAQ. V gave up 5 bases and J gave up 2 bases, with 10 bases separating them. The CDR3 has 13 amino acids.

The rearrangement joins TRBV18 to TRBJ1-2; 9 bases fit TRBD1. The J segment lost 8 bases and the V segment lost 5 bases, leaving 9 bases of the junction unmatched. Germline values: CDR1 KGHSH, CDR2 LQKENI. This CDR3 has 14 amino acids. The CDR3 DNA reads as TGTGCCAGCTCAACGCAAAGGACAGGGGACGGCTACACCTTC. Encoded protein: CASSTQRTGDGYTF. Based on the CDR3 plus reference TRBV18 and TRBJ1-2, the full variable domain is NAGVMQNPRHLVRRRGQEARLRCSPMKGHSHVYWYRQLPEEGLKFMVYLQKENIIDESGMPKERFSAEFPKEGPSILRIQQVVRGDSAAYFCASSTQRTGDGYTFGSGTRLTVV.

The J gene is TRBJ1-2, the V gene TRBV6-5; 8 bases are shared with TRBD1. Germline lookup yields CDR1 MNHEY and CDR2 SVGAGI. V dropped 4 bases and J dropped 10; count of bases not matched to a gene: 5. The CDR3 runs to 12 residues. This CDR3 is CASSSTGGLYTF. The CDR3 DNA reads TGTGCCAGCAGTTCCACAGGGGGGCTCTACACCTTC.